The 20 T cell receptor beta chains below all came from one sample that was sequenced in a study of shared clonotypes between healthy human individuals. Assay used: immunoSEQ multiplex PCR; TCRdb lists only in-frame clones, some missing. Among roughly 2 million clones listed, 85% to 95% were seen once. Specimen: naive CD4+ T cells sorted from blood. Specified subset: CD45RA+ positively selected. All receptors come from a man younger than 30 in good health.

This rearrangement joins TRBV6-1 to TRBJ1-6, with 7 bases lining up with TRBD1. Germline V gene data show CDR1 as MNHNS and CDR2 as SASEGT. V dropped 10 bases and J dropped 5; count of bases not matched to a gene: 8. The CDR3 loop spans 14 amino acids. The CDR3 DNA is TGTGCCACCCGCCCGACAGGGAATAATTCACCCCTCCACTTT. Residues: CATRPTGNNSPLHF.

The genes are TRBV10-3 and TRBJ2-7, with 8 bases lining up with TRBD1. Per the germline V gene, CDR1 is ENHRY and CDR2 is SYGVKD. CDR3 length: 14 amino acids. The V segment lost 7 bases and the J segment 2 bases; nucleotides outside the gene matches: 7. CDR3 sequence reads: CAITATGGTYEQYF. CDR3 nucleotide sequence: TGTGCCATCACAGCTACAGGGGGGACCTACGAGCAGTACTTC.

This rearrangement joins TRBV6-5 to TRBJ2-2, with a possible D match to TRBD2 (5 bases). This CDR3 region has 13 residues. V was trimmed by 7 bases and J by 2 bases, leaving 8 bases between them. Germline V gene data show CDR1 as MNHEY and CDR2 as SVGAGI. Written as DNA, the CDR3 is TGTGCCAGCACCCGGGATAACACCGGGGAGCTGTTTTTT. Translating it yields CASTRDNTGELFF.

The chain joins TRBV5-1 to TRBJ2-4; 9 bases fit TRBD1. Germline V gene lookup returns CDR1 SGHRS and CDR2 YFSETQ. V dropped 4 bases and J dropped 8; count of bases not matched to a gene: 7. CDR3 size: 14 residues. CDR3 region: CASSPRDREDIQYF. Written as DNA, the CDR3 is TGCGCCAGCAGCCCCCGGGACAGGGAGGACATTCAGTACTTC.

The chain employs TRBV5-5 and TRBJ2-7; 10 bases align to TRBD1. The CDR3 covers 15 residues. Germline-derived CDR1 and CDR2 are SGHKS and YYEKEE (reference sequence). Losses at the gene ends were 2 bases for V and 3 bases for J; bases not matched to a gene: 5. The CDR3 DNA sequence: TGTGCCAGCAGCTTCCCGGGACAGGGGTTCTACGAGCAGTACTTC. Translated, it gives CASSFPGQGFYEQYF. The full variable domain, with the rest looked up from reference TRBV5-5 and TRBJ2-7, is DAGVTQSPTHLIKTRGQQVTLRCSPISGHKSVSWYQQVLGQGPQFIFQYYEKEERGRGNFPDRFSARQFPNYSSELNVNALLLGDSALYLCASSFPGQGFYEQYFGPGTRLTVT.

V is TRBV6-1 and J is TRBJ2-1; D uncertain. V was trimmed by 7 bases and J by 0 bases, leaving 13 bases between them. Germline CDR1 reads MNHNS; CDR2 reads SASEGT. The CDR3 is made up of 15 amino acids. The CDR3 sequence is CASTPVLSSYNEQFF. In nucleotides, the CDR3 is TGTGCCAGCACCCCTGTTCTAAGCTCCTACAATGAGCAGTTCTTC.

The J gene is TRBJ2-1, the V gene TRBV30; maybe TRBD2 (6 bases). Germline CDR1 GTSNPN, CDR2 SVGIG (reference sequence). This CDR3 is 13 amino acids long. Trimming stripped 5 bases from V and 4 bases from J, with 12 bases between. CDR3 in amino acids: CAWHRGTYNEQFF. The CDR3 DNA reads TGTGCCTGGCACCGCGGGACTTACAATGAGCAGTTCTTC.

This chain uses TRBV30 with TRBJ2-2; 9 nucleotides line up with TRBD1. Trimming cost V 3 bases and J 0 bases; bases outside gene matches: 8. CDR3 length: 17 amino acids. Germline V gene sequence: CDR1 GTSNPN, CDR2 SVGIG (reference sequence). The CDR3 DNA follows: TGTGCCTGGAGAGGGACAGGGCCAATTCCGAACACCGGGGAGCTGTTTTTT. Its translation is CAWRGTGPIPNTGELFF.

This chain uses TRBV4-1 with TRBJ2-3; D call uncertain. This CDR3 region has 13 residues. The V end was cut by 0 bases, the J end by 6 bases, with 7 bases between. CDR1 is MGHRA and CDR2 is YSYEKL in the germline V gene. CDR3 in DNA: TGCGCCAGCAGCCAAGAACTTGCGGATACGCAGTATTTT. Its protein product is CASSQELADTQYF.

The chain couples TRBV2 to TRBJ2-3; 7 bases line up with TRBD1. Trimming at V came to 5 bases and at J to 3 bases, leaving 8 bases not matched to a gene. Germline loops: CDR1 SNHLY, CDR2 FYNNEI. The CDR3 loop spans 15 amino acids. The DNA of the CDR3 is TGTGCCAGCAGTCACGACAGGGTTGTAACAGATACGCAGTATTTT. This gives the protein CASSHDRVVTDTQYF.

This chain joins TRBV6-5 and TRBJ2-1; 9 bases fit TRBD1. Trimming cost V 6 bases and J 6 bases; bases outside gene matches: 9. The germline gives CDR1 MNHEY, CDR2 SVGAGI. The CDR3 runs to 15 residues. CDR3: CASSPDRGSVNEQFF. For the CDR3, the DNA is TGTGCCAGCAGCCCAGACAGGGGGAGCGTCAATGAGCAGTTCTTC.

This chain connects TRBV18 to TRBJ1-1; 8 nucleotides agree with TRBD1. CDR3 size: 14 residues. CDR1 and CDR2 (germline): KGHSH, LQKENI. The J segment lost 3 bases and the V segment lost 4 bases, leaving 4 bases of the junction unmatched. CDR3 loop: CASSQDRADTEAFF. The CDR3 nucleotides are TGTGCCAGCTCACAGGACAGGGCAGACACTGAAGCTTTCTTT.

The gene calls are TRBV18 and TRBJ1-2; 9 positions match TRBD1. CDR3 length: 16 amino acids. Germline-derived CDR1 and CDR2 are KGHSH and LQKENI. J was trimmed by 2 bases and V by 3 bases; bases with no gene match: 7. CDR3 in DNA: TGTGCCAGCTCACCCTCCCAGGGACAGGGAAACTATGGCTACACCTTC. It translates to CASSPSQGQGNYGYTF.

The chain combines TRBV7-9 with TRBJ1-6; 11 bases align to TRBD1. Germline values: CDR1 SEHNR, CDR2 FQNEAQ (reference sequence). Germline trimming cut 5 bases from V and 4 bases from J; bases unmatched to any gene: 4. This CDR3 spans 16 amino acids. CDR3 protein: CASSRGTGGYNSPLHF. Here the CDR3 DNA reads TGTGCCAGCAGCCGCGGGACAGGGGGATATAATTCACCCCTCCACTTT.

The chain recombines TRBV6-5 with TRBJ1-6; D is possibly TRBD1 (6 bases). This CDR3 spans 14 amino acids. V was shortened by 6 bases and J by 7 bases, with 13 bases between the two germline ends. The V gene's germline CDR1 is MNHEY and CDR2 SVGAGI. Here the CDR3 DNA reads TGTGCCAGCAGGGTCGACAGGAACAATTCACCCCTCCACTTT. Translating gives CASRVDRNNSPLHF.

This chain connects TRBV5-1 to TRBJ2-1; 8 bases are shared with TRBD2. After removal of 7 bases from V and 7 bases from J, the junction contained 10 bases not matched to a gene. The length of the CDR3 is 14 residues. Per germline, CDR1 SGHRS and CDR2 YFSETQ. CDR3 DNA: TGCGCCAGCGCCCAACGGGGGGGTGGAAATGAGCAGTTCTTC. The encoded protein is CASAQRGGGNEQFF.

This CDR3 reads CASSPSGGKYEAFF. In DNA form, the CDR3 reads TGTGCCAGCAGTCCGTCGGGGGGTAAGTATGAAGCTTTCTTT. The rearrangement joins TRBV7-9 to TRBJ1-1; TRBD1 is a possible D gene (5 bases). This CDR3 spans 14 amino acids. Per germline, CDR1 SEHNR and CDR2 FQNEAQ (reference sequence). V was pared by 6 bases and J by 7 bases, with 18 bases between.

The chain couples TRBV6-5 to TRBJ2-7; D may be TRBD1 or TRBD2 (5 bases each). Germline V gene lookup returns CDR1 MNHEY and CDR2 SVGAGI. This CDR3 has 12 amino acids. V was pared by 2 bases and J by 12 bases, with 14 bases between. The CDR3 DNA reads TGTGCCAGCAGTTACGGCTCGGGACCGTTGTACTTC. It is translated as CASSYGSGPLYF.

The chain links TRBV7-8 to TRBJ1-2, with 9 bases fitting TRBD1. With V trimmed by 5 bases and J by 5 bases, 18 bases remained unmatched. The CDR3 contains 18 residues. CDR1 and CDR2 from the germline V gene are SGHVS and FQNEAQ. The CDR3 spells CASSPTTRRRTGEYGYTF. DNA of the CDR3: TGTGCCAGCAGCCCAACGACCCGACGCAGGACAGGGGAGTATGGCTACACCTTC.

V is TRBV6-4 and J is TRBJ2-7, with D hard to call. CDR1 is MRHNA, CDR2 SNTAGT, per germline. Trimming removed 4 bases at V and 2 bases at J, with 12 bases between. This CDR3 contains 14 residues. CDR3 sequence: CASSGPRAPYEQYF. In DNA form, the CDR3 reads TGTGCCAGCAGTGGTCCCCGGGCCCCCTACGAGCAGTACTTC.